These 6 T cell receptor beta chains were sequenced from one sample in a study of response to subunit inactivated influenza vaccine. Each CDR3 protein is one row after TCRdb ran MiXCR on the RT-PCR reads. Among approximately 530,000 distinct CDR3 sequences, over 10% were seen once, and the ten largest hold 10% to 15%. The material was PBMCs from blood, obtained 45 days after vaccination. The source of these receptors is a middle-aged man who received an inactivated influenza vaccine.

This clonotype has a handful of counts. The CDR3 here is CASSRDRGSTDTQYF. The CDR3, as DNA: TGTGCCAGCAGCCGAGACAGGGGAAGCACAGATACGCAGTATTTT. The chain couples TRBV4-2 to TRBJ2-3; 8 bases are shared with TRBD1. Trimming took 4 bases from V and 0 from J; bases not matched to a gene: 3. Germline V gene sequence: CDR1 LGHNA, CDR2 YNFKEQ. This CDR3 is built from 15 residues.

The chain is built from TRBV10-3 and TRBJ2-1, with 7 bases aligning to TRBD2. Trimming at V came to 4 bases and at J to 10 bases, leaving 10 bases not matched to a gene. Germline loops: CDR1 ENHRY, CDR2 SYGVKD. The CDR3 length is 14 residues. CDR3 in DNA: TGTGCCATCAGTGGCGCTAGCGGAGGATTCGAGCAGTTCTTC. Amino acid sequence: CAISGASGGFEQFF.

This clonotype was counted between two and nine times. The CDR3 DNA reads TGTGCCACCAGTGACAACTCCGGGGGCGCATCCTACGAGCAGTACTTC. This encodes CATSDNSGGASYEQYF. The genes are TRBV24-1 and TRBJ2-7; D tentatively fits TRBD1 or TRBD2 (6 bases each). V was shortened by 4 bases and J by 1 base, with 16 bases between the two germline ends. Germline assignment: CDR1 KGHDR and CDR2 SFDVKD. The CDR3 has 16 amino acids.

In this sample, this clonotype turned up a few times. This chain joins TRBV5-8 and TRBJ1-4; 7 bases map to TRBD1. Per the germline V gene, CDR1 is SGHTS and CDR2 is YDEGEE. V dropped 3 bases and J dropped 4; count of bases not matched to a gene: 6. The CDR3 totals 15 residues. The CDR3: CASSSGQARNEKLFF. The DNA for the CDR3 is TGTGCCAGCAGCTCCGGACAGGCGCGTAATGAAAAACTGTTTTTT.

This clonotype was seen ten or more times. The chain carries TRBV20-1 and TRBJ2-2, with D unclear. The CDR3 has 12 residues. The germline V gene encodes CDR1 DFQATT and CDR2 SNEGSKA (reference sequence). V lost 3 bases to trimming and J lost 6 bases, with 8 bases between them. This CDR3 reads CSASSGAGELFF. CDR3 nucleotide sequence: TGCAGTGCTAGTTCTGGGGCCGGGGAGCTGTTTTTT.

This clonotype showed up many times. This chain connects TRBV7-2 to TRBJ2-2; a possible D gene is TRBD1 (6 bases). The ends were cut back, 1 base at V and 7 bases at J, with 7 bases in the middle. Per germline, CDR1 SGHTA and CDR2 FQGNSA. The CDR3 has 13 amino acids. CDR3: CASSLEGVGELFF. In DNA form, the CDR3 reads TGTGCCAGCAGCTTAGAGGGGGTCGGGGAGCTGTTTTTT.